This T cell receptor beta chain was obtained from a study of cytomegalovirus exposure and HLA in healthy donors. Study information: T cells numbering about 179 million yielded 90 million to 140 million unique TCR beta sequences in an earlier analysis.

With 4 bases removed from V and 0 bases from J, the gap between germline ends came to 12 bases. The V gene's germline CDR1 is MNHNS and CDR2 SASEGT. The CDR3 length is 15 residues. As concerns this clone: Its antigen is not identified.

PCR primers comprised 60 Vbeta and 13 Jbeta primers. The data were produced by immunoSEQ multiplex PCR, yet TCRdb's version contains in-frame clones alone and is incomplete. Of about 110,000 clones in the sample, about two thirds were seen once. Broader study findings: TRBV6-2, TRBV6-3 and other indistinguishable V segments were excluded. Several of the most significant clusters were apparently associated with common viral pathogens in a later analysis.

The receptor's source is a female donor in good health and CMV-seronegative. The rearrangement links TRBV6-1 to TRBJ1-2, with D possibly being TRBD1 (6 bases). The sequenced material came from PBMCs. In nucleotides, the CDR3 is TGTGCCAGCAGTGTTACAGGGATATCTAACTATGGCTACACCTTC. This codes for CASSVTGISNYGYTF.